Listed below are T cell receptor beta chains from one sample, sequenced in a study of chemoradiotherapy in HPV16-positive cancers. Using immunoSEQ multiplex PCR, the repertoire was profiled, and TCRdb retains in-frame clones only, with some absent. The table lists over 15,000 clones, 84% of them singletons. Sequenced material: blood, taken from a patient who underwent chemoradiotherapy. These receptors all come from a human donor with HPV-associated anogenital cancer. Both conserved end residues are trimmed from each CDR3. The order of the fields is V gene, J gene, CDR3 protein.

>TRBV7-3|TRBJ2-3
ASSDGSTDTQY
>TRBV18|TRBJ2-7
ASSPNNYEQY
>TRBV5-4|TRBJ2-2
ASSEPERDNTGELF
>TRBV28|TRBJ1-4
ASSFGAQPLATNEKLF
>TRBV5-5|TRBJ1-5
ASSRGQGDQPQH
>TRBV21-1|TRBJ2-5
ASSSGIGGLPDQETQY
>TRBV29-1|TRBJ2-3
SVEGTGAHTDTQY
>TRBV11-1|TRBJ2-1
ASSPGVVEQF
>TRBV18|TRBJ1-6
ASSPTGTGGSPLH
>TRBV4-1|TRBJ2-5
ASSQDGGYQETQY
>TRBV11-2|TRBJ2-1
ASSSTGFGGNEQF
>TRBV28|TRBJ1-4
ASSSRGEANEKLF
>TRBV5-4|TRBJ2-5
ASSLPSGEETQY
>TRBV9|TRBJ1-2
ASSVGASDGYT
>TRBV7-9|TRBJ1-5
ASSLAGQPQH
>TRBV5-1|TRBJ2-3
ASSFEGHISTDTQY
>TRBV27|TRBJ2-2
ASSLDRVSTGELF
>TRBV6-4|TRBJ2-3
ASSDSTSGGSDTQY
>TRBV2|TRBJ1-1
ASRWDRGEAF
>TRBV5-6|TRBJ2-7
ASSFGRYYEQY
>TRBV19|TRBJ1-3
ASSFETSFSGNTIY
>TRBV28|TRBJ1-6
ASSSYRPPEGSYNSPLH
>TRBV4-3|TRBJ2-7
ASSQELAFGSYEQY
>TRBV2|TRBJ1-5
ASRGDRGQGNQPQH
>TRBV5-1|TRBJ2-5
ASSSGLLQETQY
>TRBV6-4|TRBJ2-6
ASSGTGGAGANVLT